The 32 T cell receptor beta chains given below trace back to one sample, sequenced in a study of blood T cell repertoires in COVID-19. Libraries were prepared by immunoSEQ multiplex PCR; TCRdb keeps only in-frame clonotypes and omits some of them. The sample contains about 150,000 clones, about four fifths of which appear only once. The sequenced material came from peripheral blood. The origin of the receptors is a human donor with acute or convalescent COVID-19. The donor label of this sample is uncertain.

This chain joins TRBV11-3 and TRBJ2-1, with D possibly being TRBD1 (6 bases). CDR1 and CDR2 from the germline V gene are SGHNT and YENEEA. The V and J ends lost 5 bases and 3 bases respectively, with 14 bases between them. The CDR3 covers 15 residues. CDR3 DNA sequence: TGTGCCAGCAGCCCGGGGACATCTATCTACAATGAGCAGTTCTTC. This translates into CASSPGTSIYNEQFF. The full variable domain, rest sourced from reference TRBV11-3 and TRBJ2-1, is EAGVVQSPRYKIIEKKQPVAFWCNPISGHNTLYWYLQNLGQGPELLIRYENEEAVDDSQLPKDRFSAERLKGVDSTLKIQPAELGDSAVYLCASSPGTSIYNEQFFGPGTRLTVL.

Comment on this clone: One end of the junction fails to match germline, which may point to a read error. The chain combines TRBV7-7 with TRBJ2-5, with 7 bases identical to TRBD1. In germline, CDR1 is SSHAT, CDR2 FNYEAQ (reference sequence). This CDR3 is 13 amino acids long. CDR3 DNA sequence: TGTGCTAGCAGCTCGGACAGGCAAGAGACCCAGTACTTC. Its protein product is CASSSDRQETQYF. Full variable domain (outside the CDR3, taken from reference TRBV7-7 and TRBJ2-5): GAGVSQSPRYKVTKRGQDVTLRCDPISSHATLYWYQQALGQGPEFLTYFNYEAQPDKSGLPSDRFSAERPEGSISTLTIQRTEQRDSAMYRCASSSDRQETQYFGPGTRLLVL.

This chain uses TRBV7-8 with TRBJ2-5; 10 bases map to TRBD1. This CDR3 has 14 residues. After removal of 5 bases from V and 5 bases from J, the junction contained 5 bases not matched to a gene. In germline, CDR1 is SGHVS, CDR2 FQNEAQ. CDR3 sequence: CASSLRDRGETQYF. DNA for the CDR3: TGTGCCAGCAGCCTCCGGGACAGGGGCGAGACCCAGTACTTC.

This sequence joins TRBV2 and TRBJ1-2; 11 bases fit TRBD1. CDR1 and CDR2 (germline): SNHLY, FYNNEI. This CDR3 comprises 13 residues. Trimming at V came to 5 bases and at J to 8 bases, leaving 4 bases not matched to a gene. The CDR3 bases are TGTGCCAGCAGTTGGGGACAGGGGGAAGGCTACACCTTC. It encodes CASSWGQGEGYTF.

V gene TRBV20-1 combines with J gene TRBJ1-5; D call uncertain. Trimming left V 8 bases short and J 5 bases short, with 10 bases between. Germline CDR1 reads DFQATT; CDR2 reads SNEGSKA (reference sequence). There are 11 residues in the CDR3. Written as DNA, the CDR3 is TGCAGTTGCGCTGCCTATCAGCCCCAGCATTTT. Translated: CSCAAYQPQHF.

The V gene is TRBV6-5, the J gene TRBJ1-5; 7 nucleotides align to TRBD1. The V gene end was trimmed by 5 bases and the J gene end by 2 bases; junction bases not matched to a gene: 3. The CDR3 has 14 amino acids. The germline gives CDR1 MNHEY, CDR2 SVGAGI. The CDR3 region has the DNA TGTGCCAGCAGTCATACAGGGGGCAATCAGCCCCAGCATTTT. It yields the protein CASSHTGGNQPQHF.

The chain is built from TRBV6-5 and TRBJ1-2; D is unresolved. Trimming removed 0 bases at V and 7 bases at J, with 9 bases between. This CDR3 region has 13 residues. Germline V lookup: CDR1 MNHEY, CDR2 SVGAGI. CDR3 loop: CASSYSDKFGYTF. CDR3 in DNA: TGTGCCAGCAGTTACTCTGACAAATTTGGCTACACCTTC.

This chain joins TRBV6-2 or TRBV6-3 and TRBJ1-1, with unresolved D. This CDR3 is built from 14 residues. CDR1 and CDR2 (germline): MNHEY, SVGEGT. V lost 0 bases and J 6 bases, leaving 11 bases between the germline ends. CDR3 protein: CASSYSSGIAEAFF. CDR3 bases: TGTGCCAGCAGTTACTCGTCCGGGATCGCTGAAGCTTTCTTT.

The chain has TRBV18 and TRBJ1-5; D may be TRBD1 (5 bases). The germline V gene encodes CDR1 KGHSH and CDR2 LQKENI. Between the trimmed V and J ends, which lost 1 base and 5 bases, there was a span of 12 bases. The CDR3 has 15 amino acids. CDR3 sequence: CASSPRQGDHQPQHF. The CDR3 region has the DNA TGTGCCAGCTCACCACGGCAGGGTGATCATCAGCCCCAGCATTTT.

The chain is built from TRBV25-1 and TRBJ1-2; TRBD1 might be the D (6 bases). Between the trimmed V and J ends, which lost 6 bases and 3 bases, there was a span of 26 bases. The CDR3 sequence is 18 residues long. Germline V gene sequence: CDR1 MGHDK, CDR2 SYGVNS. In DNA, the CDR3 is TGTGCCAGCAGCAATCTTTTTAGAGGCAACGCAGGGGACTATGGCTACACCTTC. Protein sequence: CASSNLFRGNAGDYGYTF.

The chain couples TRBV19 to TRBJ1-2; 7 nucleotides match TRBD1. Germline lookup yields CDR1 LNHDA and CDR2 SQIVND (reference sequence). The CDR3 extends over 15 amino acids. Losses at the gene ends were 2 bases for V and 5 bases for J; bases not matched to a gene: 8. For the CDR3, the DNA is TGTGCCAGTAGTATAACGGGACAGAATTTTTATGGCTACACCTTC. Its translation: CASSITGQNFYGYTF.

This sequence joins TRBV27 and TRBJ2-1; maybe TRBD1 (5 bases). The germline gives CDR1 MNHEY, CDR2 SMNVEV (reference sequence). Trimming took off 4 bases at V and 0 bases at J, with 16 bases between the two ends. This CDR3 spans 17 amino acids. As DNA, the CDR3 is TGTGCCAGCAGTTCCCTACAGGCTTTTAGCTCCTACAATGAGCAGTTCTTC. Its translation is CASSSLQAFSSYNEQFF.

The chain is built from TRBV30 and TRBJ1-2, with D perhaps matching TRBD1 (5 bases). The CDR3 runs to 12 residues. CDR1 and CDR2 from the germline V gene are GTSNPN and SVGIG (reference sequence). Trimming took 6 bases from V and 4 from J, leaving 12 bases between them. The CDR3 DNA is TGTGCCTGCGGGGGTCTGGCCTATGGCTACACCTTC. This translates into CACGGLAYGYTF. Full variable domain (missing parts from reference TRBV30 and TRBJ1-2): SQTIHQWPATLVQPVGSPLSLECTVEGTSNPNLYWYRQAAGRGLQLLFYSVGIGQISSEVPQNLSASRPQDRQFILSSKKLLLSDSGFYLCACGGLAYGYTFGSGTRLTVV.

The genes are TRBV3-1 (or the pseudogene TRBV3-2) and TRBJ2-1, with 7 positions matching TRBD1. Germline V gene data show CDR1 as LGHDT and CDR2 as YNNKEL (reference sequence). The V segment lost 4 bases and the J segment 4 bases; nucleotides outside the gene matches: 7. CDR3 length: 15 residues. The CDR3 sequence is CASSPAGTAYNEQFF. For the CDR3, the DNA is TGTGCCAGCAGCCCCGCAGGGACAGCGTACAATGAGCAGTTCTTC.

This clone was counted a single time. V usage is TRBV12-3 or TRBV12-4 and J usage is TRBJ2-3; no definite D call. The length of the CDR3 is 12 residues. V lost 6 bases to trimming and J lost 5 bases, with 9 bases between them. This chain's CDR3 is CASRLPRDTQYF. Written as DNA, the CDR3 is TGTGCCAGCAGGCTACCAAGAGATACGCAGTATTTT.

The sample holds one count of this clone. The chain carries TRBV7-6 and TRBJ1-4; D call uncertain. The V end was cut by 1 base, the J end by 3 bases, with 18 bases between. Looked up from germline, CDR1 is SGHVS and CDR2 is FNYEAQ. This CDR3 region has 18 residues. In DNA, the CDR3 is TGTGCCAGCAGCTTAGGTGAGGAGGGTCCTTCCGCTAATGAAAAACTGTTTTTT. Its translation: CASSLGEEGPSANEKLFF.

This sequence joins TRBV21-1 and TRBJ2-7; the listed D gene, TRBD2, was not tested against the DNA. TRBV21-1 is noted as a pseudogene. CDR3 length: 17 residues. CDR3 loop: CASSPGFGGPNREEQYF. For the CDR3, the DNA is TGTGCCAGCAGCCCAGGCTTCGGAGGGCCGAATAGGGAGGAGCAGTACTTC.

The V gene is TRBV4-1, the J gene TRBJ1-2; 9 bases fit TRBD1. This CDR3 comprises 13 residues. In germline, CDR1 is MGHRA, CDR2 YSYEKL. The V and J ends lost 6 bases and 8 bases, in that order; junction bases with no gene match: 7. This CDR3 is CASRPGTGNGYTF. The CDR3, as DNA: TGCGCCAGCAGACCCGGGACAGGGAACGGCTACACCTTC.

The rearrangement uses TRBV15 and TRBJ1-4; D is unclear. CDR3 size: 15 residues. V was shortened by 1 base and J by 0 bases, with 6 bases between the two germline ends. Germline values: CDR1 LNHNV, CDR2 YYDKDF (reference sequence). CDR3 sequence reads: CATSRGQTTNEKLFF. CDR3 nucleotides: TGTGCCACCAGCAGAGGTCAGACAACTAATGAAAAACTGTTTTTT.

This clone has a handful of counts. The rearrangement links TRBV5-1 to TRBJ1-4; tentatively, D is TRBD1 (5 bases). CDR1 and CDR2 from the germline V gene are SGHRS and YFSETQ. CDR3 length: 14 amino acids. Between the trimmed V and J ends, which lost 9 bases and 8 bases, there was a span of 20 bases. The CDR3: CATGPGLSGEKLFF. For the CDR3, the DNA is TGCGCCACGGGCCCAGGGCTATCCGGCGAAAAACTGTTTTTT. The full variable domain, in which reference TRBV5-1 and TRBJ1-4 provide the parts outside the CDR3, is KAGVTQTPRYLIKTRGQQVTLSCSPISGHRSVSWYQQTPGQGLQFLFEYFSETQRNKGNFPGRFSGRQFSNSRSEMNVSTLELGDSALYLCATGPGLSGEKLFFGSGTQLSVL.

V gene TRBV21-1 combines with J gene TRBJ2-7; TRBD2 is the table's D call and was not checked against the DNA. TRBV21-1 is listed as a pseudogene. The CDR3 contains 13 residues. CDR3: CASTLDPSYEQYF. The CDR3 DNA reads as TGTGCCAGCACCCTAGATCCCTCCTACGAGCAGTACTTC.

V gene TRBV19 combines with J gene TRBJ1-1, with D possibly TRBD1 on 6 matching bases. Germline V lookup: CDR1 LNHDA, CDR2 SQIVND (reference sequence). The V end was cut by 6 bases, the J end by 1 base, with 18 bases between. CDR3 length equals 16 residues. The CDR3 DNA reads TGTGCCAGTAGATCTAAAGGGGGTAGTGGGAACACTGAAGCTTTCTTT. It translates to CASRSKGGSGNTEAFF.

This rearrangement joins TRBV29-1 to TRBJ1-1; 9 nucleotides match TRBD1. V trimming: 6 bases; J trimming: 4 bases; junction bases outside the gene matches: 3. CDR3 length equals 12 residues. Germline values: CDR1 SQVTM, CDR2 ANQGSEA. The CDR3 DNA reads TGCAGCGTGGGGGACAGGGTCACTGAAGCTTTCTTT. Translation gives CSVGDRVTEAFF.

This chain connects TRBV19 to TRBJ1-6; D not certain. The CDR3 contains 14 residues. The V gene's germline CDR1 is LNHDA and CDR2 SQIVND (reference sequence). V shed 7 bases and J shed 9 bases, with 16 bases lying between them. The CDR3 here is CASTPRGTGSPLHF. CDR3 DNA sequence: TGTGCCAGTACTCCTCGGGGAACGGGTTCACCCCTCCACTTT.

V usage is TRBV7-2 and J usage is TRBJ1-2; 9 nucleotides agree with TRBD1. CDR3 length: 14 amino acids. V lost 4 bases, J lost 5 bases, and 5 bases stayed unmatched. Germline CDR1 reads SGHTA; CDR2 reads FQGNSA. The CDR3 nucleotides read TGTGCCAGCAGCTCGCGGACAGGGGAGTATGGCTACACCTTC. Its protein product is CASSSRTGEYGYTF.

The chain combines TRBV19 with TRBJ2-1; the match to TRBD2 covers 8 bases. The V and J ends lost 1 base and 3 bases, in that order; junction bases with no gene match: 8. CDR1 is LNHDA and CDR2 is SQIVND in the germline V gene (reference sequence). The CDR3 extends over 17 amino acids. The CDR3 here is CASSIVAGRGGYNEQFF. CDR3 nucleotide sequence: TGTGCCAGTAGTATAGTAGCGGGCCGGGGGGGCTACAATGAGCAGTTCTTC.

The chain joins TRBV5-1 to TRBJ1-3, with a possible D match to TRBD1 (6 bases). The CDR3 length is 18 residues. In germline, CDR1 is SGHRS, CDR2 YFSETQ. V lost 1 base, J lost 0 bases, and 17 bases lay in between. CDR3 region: CASSLPILGQSSGNTIYF. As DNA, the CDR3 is TGCGCCAGCAGCTTGCCGATACTGGGACAAAGCTCTGGAAACACCATATATTTT.

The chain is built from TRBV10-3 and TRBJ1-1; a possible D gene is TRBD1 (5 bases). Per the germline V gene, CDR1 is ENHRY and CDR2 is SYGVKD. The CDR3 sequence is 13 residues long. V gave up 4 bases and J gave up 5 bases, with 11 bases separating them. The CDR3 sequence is CAISVGADTEAFF. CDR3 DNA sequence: TGTGCCATCAGTGTAGGGGCAGATACTGAAGCTTTCTTT.

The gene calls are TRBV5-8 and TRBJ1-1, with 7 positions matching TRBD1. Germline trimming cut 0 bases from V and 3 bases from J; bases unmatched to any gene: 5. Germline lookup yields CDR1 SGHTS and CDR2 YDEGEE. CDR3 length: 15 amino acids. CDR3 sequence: CASSLGRGRDTEAFF. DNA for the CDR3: TGTGCCAGCAGCTTGGGTAGGGGGCGAGACACTGAAGCTTTCTTT. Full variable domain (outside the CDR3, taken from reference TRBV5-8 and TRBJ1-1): EAGVTQSPTHLIKTRGQQATLRCSPISGHTSVYWYQQALGLGLQFLLWYDEGEERNRGNFPPRFSGRQFPNYSSELNVNALELEDSALYLCASSLGRGRDTEAFFGQGTRLTVV.

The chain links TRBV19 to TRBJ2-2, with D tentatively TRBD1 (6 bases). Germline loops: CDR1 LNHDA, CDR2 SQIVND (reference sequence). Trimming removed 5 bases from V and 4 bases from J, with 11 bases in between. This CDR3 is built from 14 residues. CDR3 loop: CASSYRVVTGELFF. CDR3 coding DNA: TGTGCCAGTAGTTACAGGGTGGTCACCGGGGAGCTGTTTTTT.

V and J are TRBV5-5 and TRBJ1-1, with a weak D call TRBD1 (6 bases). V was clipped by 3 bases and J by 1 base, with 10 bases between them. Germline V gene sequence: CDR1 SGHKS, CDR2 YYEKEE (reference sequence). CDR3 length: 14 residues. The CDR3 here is CASSSGTSNTEAFF. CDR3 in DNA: TGTGCCAGCAGCTCCGGGACATCGAACACTGAAGCTTTCTTT. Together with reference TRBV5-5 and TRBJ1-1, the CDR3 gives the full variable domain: DAGVTQSPTHLIKTRGQQVTLRCSPISGHKSVSWYQQVLGQGPQFIFQYYEKEERGRGNFPDRFSARQFPNYSSELNVNALLLGDSALYLCASSSGTSNTEAFFGQGTRLTVV.

In DNA, the CDR3 is TGTGCCAGCAGTTATACCGAGCACGGACAGGGAGGACCCTATGGCTACACCTTC. This encodes CASSYTEHGQGGPYGYTF. V and J are TRBV6-2 or TRBV6-3 and TRBJ1-2, with 8 nucleotides matching TRBD1. The CDR3 sequence is 18 residues long. Trimming at V came to 3 bases and at J to 4 bases, leaving 16 bases not matched to a gene. Germline CDR1 is MNHEY and CDR2 is SVGEGT.